This entry lists 21 T cell receptor beta chains sequenced from one sample in a study of blood T cell repertoires in COVID-19. The data were produced by immunoSEQ multiplex PCR, yet TCRdb's version contains in-frame clones alone and is incomplete. The sample yields 95,000 to 150,000 clones, 70% to 85% seen once. Sample: peripheral blood. These receptors all stem from a woman aged 65 to 85 with acute or convalescent COVID-19.

This chain links TRBV24-1 with TRBJ1-1; 7 bases agree with TRBD1. V lost 3 bases, J lost 4 bases, and 7 bases stayed unmatched. CDR3 size: 15 residues. Germline V CDR1 and CDR2: KGHDR, SFDVKD. DNA of the CDR3: TGTGCCACCAGTGATAGGCAGGGGGGACTCACTGAAGCTTTCTTT. Residues: CATSDRQGGLTEAFF.

This clone was observed a handful of times. J is TRBJ2-4 and V is TRBV5-1, with D perhaps matching TRBD1 (6 bases). CDR3 size: 13 residues. Trimming pared 1 base from V and 8 bases from J, leaving 10 bases between. Germline CDR1 reads SGHRS; CDR2 reads YFSETQ. The CDR3 bases are TGCGCCAGCAGCTTGCGACAGGCGGACATTCAGTACTTC. Translation gives CASSLRQADIQYF.

This clone occurred once. The chain carries TRBV10-2 and TRBJ1-4; 12 bases agree with TRBD1. The CDR3 totals 13 residues. The V gene's germline CDR1 is WSHSY and CDR2 SAAADI. The ends lost 7 bases at V and 8 bases at J; junction bases unmatched: 2. The CDR3 loop reads CASKGTGGEKLFF. CDR3 sequence (DNA): TGCGCCAGCAAAGGGACAGGGGGCGAAAAACTGTTTTTT.

V gene TRBV7-9 combines with J gene TRBJ2-1, with 9 bases identical to TRBD2. The CDR3 loop spans 14 amino acids. The germline gives CDR1 SEHNR, CDR2 FQNEAQ (reference sequence). V shed 1 base and J 8 bases; nucleotides not matched to a gene: 3. CDR3 sequence (DNA): TGTGCCAGCAGCTTAGTTGCGGGGGGGTATGAGCAGTTCTTC. This translates into CASSLVAGGYEQFF. Combining the CDR3 with reference TRBV7-9 and TRBJ2-1 gives the whole variable domain DTGVSQNPRHKITKRGQNVTFRCDPISEHNRLYWYRQTLGQGPEFLTYFQNEAQLEKSRLLSDRFSAERPKGSFSTLEIQRTEQGDSAMYLCASSLVAGGYEQFFGPGTRLTVL.

This chain joins TRBV13 and TRBJ1-2; 7 nucleotides match TRBD1. This CDR3 has 15 residues. J lost 5 bases, V lost 1 base, and 7 bases had no gene match. CDR1 is PRHDT, CDR2 FYEKMQ, per germline (reference sequence). CDR3 bases: TGTGCCAGCAGCTTAGAGGGACAGAAGATTTATGGCTACACCTTC. Translation: CASSLEGQKIYGYTF.

The rearrangement links TRBV6-2 or TRBV6-3 to TRBJ1-2, with 10 bases lining up with TRBD1. The ends lost 0 bases at V and 7 bases at J; junction bases unmatched: 8. CDR3 size: 16 residues. Looked up from germline, CDR1 is MNHEY and CDR2 is SVGEGT. The CDR3 here is CASSYSTWTGGFGYTF. The CDR3, as DNA: TGTGCCAGCAGTTACTCGACCTGGACAGGGGGTTTTGGCTACACCTTC.

The chain has TRBV30 and TRBJ2-1, with D possibly matching TRBD1 (7 bases). CDR3 length: 13 residues. Trimming pared 0 bases from V and 16 bases from J, leaving 19 bases between. Germline CDR1 reads GTSNPN; CDR2 reads SVGIG (reference sequence). The CDR3 coding sequence is TGTGCCTGGAGTGTACGTCAGGGGGGCGGTTCATTCTTC. As protein: CAWSVRQGGGSFF.

The chain uses TRBV6-2 or TRBV6-3 and TRBJ1-4, with a tentative D call TRBD1 (6 bases). CDR1 and CDR2 (germline): MNHEY, SVGEGT. The CDR3 sequence is 16 residues long. V lost 10 bases and J lost 2, with 20 bases in between. Written as DNA, the CDR3 is TGTGCCATCAGCCCGACAGGTCCATGGACTAATGAAAAACTGTTTTTT. Translating gives CAISPTGPWTNEKLFF.

CDR3 loop: CASSPLEISGLETQYF. DNA of the CDR3: TGTGCCAGCAGTCCCCTAGAAATTTCCGGGTTGGAGACCCAGTACTTC. V is TRBV27 and J is TRBJ2-5; no firm D call. The CDR3 loop spans 16 amino acids. V was shortened by 5 bases and J by 5 bases, with 21 bases between the two germline ends. Germline V gene data show CDR1 as MNHEY and CDR2 as SMNVEV (reference sequence).

V and J are TRBV12-5 and TRBJ1-1; no definite D call. Trimming removed 6 bases at V and 8 bases at J, with 16 bases between. The germline gives CDR1 LGHNT, CDR2 FRNRAP. CDR3 length: 13 residues. The CDR3 protein is CASGPSPFGEAFF. The DNA of the CDR3 is TGTGCTAGTGGACCTAGCCCGTTCGGGGAAGCTTTCTTT.

The table lists this clone with a few counts. The rearrangement uses TRBV7-9 and TRBJ1-6, with 7 bases lining up with TRBD1. The CDR3 contains 16 residues. V shed 8 bases, J shed 5 bases, and the junction held 12 bases outside the gene matches. Germline lookup yields CDR1 SEHNR and CDR2 FQNEAQ (reference sequence). The CDR3 loop reads CASGRHRGRDNSPLHF. The CDR3 nucleotides are TGTGCCAGCGGCAGGCACAGGGGAAGGGATAATTCACCCCTCCACTTT. The variable domain in full, completed from reference TRBV7-9 and TRBJ1-6, reads DTGVSQNPRHKITKRGQNVTFRCDPISEHNRLYWYRQTLGQGPEFLTYFQNEAQLEKSRLLSDRFSAERPKGSFSTLEIQRTEQGDSAMYLCASGRHRGRDNSPLHFGNGTRLTVT.

This clone was observed a handful of times. The V and J genes are TRBV7-9 and TRBJ2-7; maybe TRBD1 (6 bases). V gave up 0 bases and J gave up 2 bases, with 11 bases separating them. The CDR3 sequence is 15 residues long. CDR1 and CDR2 (germline): SEHNR, FQNEAQ (reference sequence). The CDR3 loop reads CASSLAPQGPYEQYF. CDR3 in DNA: TGTGCCAGCAGCTTAGCGCCCCAGGGGCCCTACGAGCAGTACTTC.

The CDR3 region is CASSLGYGMRTEAFF. DNA for the CDR3: TGTGCCAGCAGCTTGGGGTACGGGATGCGGACTGAAGCTTTCTTT. V and J are TRBV5-6 and TRBJ1-1; D gene ambiguous. The V gene's germline CDR1 is SGHDT and CDR2 YYEEEE. V lost 0 bases and J lost 5, with 14 bases in between. The CDR3 loop spans 15 amino acids.

This chain joins TRBV6-2 or TRBV6-3 and TRBJ2-7, with TRBD2 matching over 9 bases. J gave up 0 bases and V 2 bases, and 2 bases lay outside the gene matches. The CDR3 is made up of 15 amino acids. CDR1 is MNHEY, CDR2 SVGEGT, per germline. The DNA for the CDR3 is TGTGCCAGCAGTTACGAGCGGGGGGTCTCCTACGAGCAGTACGTC. Translation: CASSYERGVSYEQYV.

V is TRBV9 and J is TRBJ2-1, with D perhaps matching TRBD2 (6 bases). Germline assignment: CDR1 SGDLS and CDR2 YYNGEE. The length of the CDR3 is 13 residues. Trimming left V 0 bases short and J 9 bases short, with 10 bases between. CDR3 sequence reads: CASSVELAGEQFF. In nucleotides, the CDR3 is TGTGCCAGCAGCGTAGAACTAGCCGGTGAGCAGTTCTTC.

CDR3 bases: TGTGCCAGCAGCATGGGACAGTTCACCGGGGAGCTGTTTTTT. This sequence encodes CASSMGQFTGELFF. J is TRBJ2-2 and V is TRBV11-3; the match to TRBD1 covers 7 bases. CDR3 length equals 14 residues. The germline V gene has CDR1 SGHNT and CDR2 YENEEA. The J segment lost 4 bases and the V segment lost 5 bases, leaving 4 bases of the junction unmatched.

The genes are TRBV12-2 and TRBJ2-2; the table's D call TRBD2 went unverified against the DNA. TRBV12-2 corresponds to a pseudogene. The CDR3 totals 17 residues. The CDR3 sequence: CASRSSPTSGGPGELFF. CDR3 nucleotides: TGTGCAAGTCGCTCCTCCCCGACTAGCGGGGGGCCCGGGGAGCTGTTTTTT.

A note on this clone: An end of the junction differs from the germline gene, which may be a read error. The chain links TRBV5-8 to TRBJ1-1, with TRBD1 as a possible D gene (5 bases). CDR3 size: 15 residues. Germline CDR1 SGHTS, CDR2 YDEGEE. The CDR3 loop reads CASTITRGVKTEAFF. Here the CDR3 DNA reads TGTGCCAGCACAATAACGCGGGGCGTGAAGACTGAAGCTTTCTTT.

The gene calls are TRBV5-6 and TRBJ2-4; the match to TRBD1 covers 9 bases. This CDR3 comprises 15 residues. V lost 3 bases and J lost 10; bases outside the gene matches: 11. Germline CDR1 is SGHDT and CDR2 is YYEEEE. The CDR3 spells CASSSPGQGLRIQYF. Written as DNA, the CDR3 is TGTGCCAGCAGCTCCCCGGGACAGGGCCTACGGATTCAGTACTTC. Variable domain in full (rest from reference TRBV5-6 and TRBJ2-4): DAGVTQSPTHLIKTRGQQVTLRCSPKSGHDTVSWYQQALGQGPQFIFQYYEEEERQRGNFPDRFSGHQFPNYSSELNVNALLLGDSALYLCASSSPGQGLRIQYFGAGTRLSVL.

This chain links TRBV5-6 with TRBJ2-1, with TRBD2 matching over 8 bases. V lost 2 bases, J lost 4 bases, and 11 bases stayed unmatched. Germline CDR1 and CDR2: SGHDT and YYEEEE. The length of the CDR3 is 17 residues. The DNA of the CDR3 is TGTGCCAGCAGCTTCAGTGGCCGGGGGGGACCTTACAATGAGCAGTTCTTC. It yields the protein CASSFSGRGGPYNEQFF.

This chain links TRBV30 with TRBJ1-2, with 8 bases lining up with TRBD1. Looked up from germline, CDR1 is GTSNPN and CDR2 is SVGIG (reference sequence). Losses at the gene ends were 0 bases for V and 3 bases for J; bases not matched to a gene: 3. The CDR3 loop spans 14 amino acids. CDR3 amino acids: CAWSVLGQDYGYTF. The CDR3 DNA follows: TGTGCCTGGAGTGTACTGGGACAGGACTATGGCTACACCTTC.